Listed below are T cell receptor beta chains from one sample, sequenced in a study of Ad26.COV2.S vaccination and SARS-CoV-2 variants. Using immunoSEQ multiplex PCR, the repertoire was profiled, and TCRdb retains in-frame clones only, with some absent. The sample carries approximately 97,000 clones, 80% recorded once. The sequenced sample was peripheral blood, obtained after recovery from COVID-19. The receptors come from a human donor who had recovered from COVID-19. CDR3s include the opening cysteine and the closing phenylalanine or tryptophan. The D gene is left open where the match is weak. Size tells how often a clone was seen (once, few, many) or the class of an expanded clone, and some rows leave it out.

v_gene	d_gene	j_gene	abundance	CDR3aa	CDR3nt
TRBV19	-	TRBJ1-1	-	CASSIRGGDTEAFF	TGTGCCAGTAGTATCAGAGGGGGAGACACTGAAGCTTTCTTT
TRBV5-6	TRBD1	TRBJ2-6	-	CASSLVKGGDYSGANVLTF	TGTGCCAGCAGCTTGGTCAAAGGGGGCGATTACTCTGGGGCCAACGTCCTGACTTTC
TRBV11-3	TRBD2	TRBJ2-1	-	CASSKTSGGLDEQFF	TGTGCCAGCAGCAAGACTAGCGGGGGTCTCGATGAGCAGTTCTTC
TRBV19	-	TRBJ1-1	once	CASRIYRAWDTEAFF	TGTGCCAGTAGAATCTACAGGGCGTGGGACACTGAAGCTTTCTTT
TRBV4-3	TRBD2	TRBJ2-7	once	CASSQLGGIGVVQYF	TGCGCCAGCAGCCAACTCGGGGGGATTGGGGTAGTGCAGTACTTC
TRBV5-1	TRBD2	TRBJ2-7	-	CASSGYSGGAYEQYF	TGCGCCAGCAGCGGTTATAGCGGGGGGGCCTACGAGCAGTACTTC
TRBV2	-	TRBJ1-2	-	CASSERGAYGYTF	TGTGCCAGCAGTGAACGGGGTGCCTATGGCTACACCTTC
TRBV5-1	-	TRBJ2-3	-	CASSLVWMDRDTQYF	TGCGCCAGCAGCTTGGTGTGGATGGATAGGGATACGCAGTATTTT
TRBV6-1	-	TRBJ1-5	-	CASSEFWGLGNQPQHF	TGTGCCAGCAGTGAGTTTTGGGGGCTCGGCAATCAGCCCCAGCATTTT
TRBV12-3/TRBV12-4	-	TRBJ1-4	-	CASRGAENEKLFF	TGTGCCAGCAGGGGCGCAGAAAATGAAAAACTGTTTTTT
TRBV14	-	TRBJ2-1	-	CASSLLNFYEQFF	TGTGCCAGCAGCCTATTGAACTTTTATGAGCAGTTCTTC
TRBV5-1	-	TRBJ2-7	-	CASSLNRFYEQYF	TGCGCCAGCAGCTTGAACAGGTTCTACGAGCAGTACTTC
TRBV19	-	TRBJ1-2	-	CASRNKGTYGYTF	TGTGCCAGCCGTAACAAAGGGACCTATGGCTACACCTTC
TRBV5-1	-	TRBJ2-2	-	CASSMDSGLYGELFF	TGCGCCAGCAGCATGGACAGTGGTTTGTATGGGGAGCTGTTTTTT
TRBV6-5	-	TRBJ1-1	-	CASSYNRRRNTEAFF	TGTGCCAGCAGTTACAACCGACGGAGAAACACTGAAGCTTTCTTT
TRBV7-9	-	TRBJ1-1	few	CASSLEEGTEAFF	TGTGCCAGCAGCTTAGAAGAGGGCACTGAAGCTTTCTTT
TRBV11-2	-	TRBJ1-6	-	CASSPRVGDSPLHF	TGTGCCAGCAGCCCCCGGGTGGGGGATTCACCCCTCCACTTT
TRBV13	-	TRBJ1-3	-	CASSLARSGNTIYF	TGTGCCAGCAGCTTAGCGCGCTCTGGAAACACCATATATTTT
TRBV3-1/TRBV3-2	-	TRBJ1-5	-	CASSQVVSNQPQHF	TGTGCCAGCAGCCAAGTGGTGAGCAACCAGCCCCAGCATTTT
TRBV28	-	TRBJ1-5	-	CASSFGQEYQPQHF	TGTGCCAGCAGTTTTGGCCAAGAATATCAGCCCCAGCATTTT
TRBV12-5	-	TRBJ2-5	-	CASGLPRGAARETQYF	TGTGCTAGTGGTTTGCCCCGGGGGGCGGCCCGGGAGACCCAGTACTTC
TRBV5-1	TRBD2	TRBJ2-3	once	CASSSQRGLGDTQYF	TGCGCCAGCAGCTCTCAGCGGGGGTTGGGAGATACGCAGTATTTT
TRBV5-4	TRBD1	TRBJ2-1	-	CASSRGQGAYNEQFF	TGTGCCAGCAGCCGTGGACAGGGGGCCTACAATGAGCAGTTCTTC
TRBV27	-	TRBJ2-6	-	CASSLAGANVLTF	TGTGCCAGCAGTTTAGCTGGGGCCAACGTCCTGACTTTC
TRBV6-5	-	TRBJ2-7	few	CASSYSTARRLGEQYF	TGTGCCAGCAGTTACTCGACTGCCAGGCGGCTTGGCGAGCAGTACTTC